One sample yielded the 12 T cell receptor beta chains listed below, sequenced in a study of identical twins. TCRdb itself ran the 5' RACE reads through MiXCR, one entry per CDR3 protein. Of around 1.7 million distinct CDR3 sequences listed, roughly a third are singletons. Sequencing was carried out using cord blood. The receptors were sampled from a newborn girl in good health.

This clonotype was counted between two and nine times. The chain links TRBV4-2 to TRBJ2-1; 14 bases are shared with TRBD2. V shed 3 bases and J 4 bases; nucleotides not matched to a gene: 2. CDR3 length: 16 residues. Germline V CDR1 and CDR2: LGHNA, YNFKEQ. DNA of the CDR3: TGTGCCAGCAGCCATGGGACTAGCGGGAGATACAATGAGCAGTTCTTC. Translated: CASSHGTSGRYNEQFF.

The gene calls are TRBV2 and TRBJ2-2, with D hard to call. CDR3 length: 15 amino acids. Trimming left V 2 bases short and J 3 bases short, with 10 bases between. Germline CDR1 is SNHLY and CDR2 is FYNNEI. The CDR3 loop is CASSEPDGHTGELFF. The CDR3 DNA is TGTGCCAGCAGTGAACCCGACGGACACACCGGGGAGCTGTTTTTT.

In its sample, this clonotype was seen many times. The CDR3 bases are TGTGCCAGCAGGGAGAGGGAGACCCAGTACTTC. It specifies CASRERETQYF. This rearrangement joins TRBV12-3 or TRBV12-4 to TRBJ2-5, with D unresolved. V dropped 6 bases and J dropped 5 bases, with 7 bases sitting between them. The CDR3 totals 11 residues.

This clonotype was recorded at least ten times. This CDR3 is CASSLARLAKNIQYF. The CDR3 bases are TGTGCCAGCAGTTTAGCCAGATTAGCCAAAAACATTCAGTACTTC. V is TRBV12-3 or TRBV12-4 and J is TRBJ2-4; D unresolved. V was trimmed by 0 bases and J by 0 bases, leaving 6 bases between them. The CDR3 loop spans 15 amino acids.

A few counts support this clonotype. The V call is TRBV12-3 or TRBV12-4, the J call TRBJ2-5, with 14 bases fitting TRBD2. V trimming: 6 bases; J trimming: 5 bases; junction bases outside the gene matches: 8. CDR3 length: 16 amino acids. As DNA, the CDR3 is TGTGCCAGCAGGGGACTAGCGGGAGTCAATATGGAGACCCAGTACTTC. It translates to CASRGLAGVNMETQYF.

The chain links TRBV27 to TRBJ2-2, with 7 positions matching TRBD2. V lost 3 bases, J lost 3 bases, and 1 base stayed unmatched. Germline CDR1 and CDR2: MNHEY and SMNVEV (reference sequence). This CDR3 region has 14 residues. For the CDR3, the DNA is TGTGCCAGCAGTTTGCGGGAGTACACCGGGGAGCTGTTTTTT. Translated: CASSLREYTGELFF.

This clonotype was seen a few times. J is TRBJ2-7 and V is TRBV7-2; D remains unclear. Germline lookup yields CDR1 SGHTA and CDR2 FQGNSA. CDR3 size: 14 residues. With 1 base removed from V and 3 bases from J, the gap between germline ends came to 10 bases. The CDR3 loop reads CASSLDRGYYEQYF. As DNA, the CDR3 is TGTGCCAGCAGCTTAGATCGCGGTTACTACGAGCAGTACTTC.

In its sample, this clonotype was seen a few times. The rearrangement links TRBV7-9 to TRBJ2-1, with 8 bases identical to TRBD1. CDR1 SEHNR and CDR2 FQNEAQ come from the germline V gene (reference sequence). The CDR3 spans 16 residues. V dropped 5 bases and J dropped 4; count of bases not matched to a gene: 10. The CDR3 protein is CASSRNRGVSYNEQFF. DNA for the CDR3: TGTGCCAGCAGCCGTAACAGGGGGGTATCGTACAATGAGCAGTTCTTC.

This chain connects TRBV6-1 to TRBJ2-5, with a tentative D call TRBD2 (5 bases). V lost 7 bases, J lost 11 bases, and 20 bases lay in between. CDR1 MNHNS and CDR2 SASEGT come from the germline V gene. This CDR3 spans 13 amino acids. For the CDR3, the DNA is TGTGCCAGCAATCTCCGGGAAGGCAATGAGCAGTACTTC. Protein product: CASNLREGNEQYF.

The gene calls are TRBV20-1 and TRBJ2-7, with 9 bases matching TRBD2. Germline CDR1 and CDR2: DFQATT and SNEGSKA (reference sequence). Germline trimming cut 5 bases from V and 0 bases from J; bases unmatched to any gene: 2. This CDR3 has 13 residues. The CDR3 bases are TGCAGTGCTGGACTAGCGAGCTCCTACGAGCAGTACTTC. This sequence encodes CSAGLASSYEQYF.

V is TRBV4-2 and J is TRBJ1-2; weak D call: TRBD1 (6 bases). Trimming took 4 bases from V and 0 from J, leaving 12 bases between them. The V gene's germline CDR1 is LGHNA and CDR2 YNFKEQ. The CDR3 is 15 amino acids. The CDR3 bases are TGTGCCAGCAGCCCCCAGGGGCCTTCTAACTATGGCTACACCTTC. Translation: CASSPQGPSNYGYTF.

This clonotype has a count of ten or more. The V call is TRBV4-2, the J call TRBJ2-5; 7 bases line up with TRBD2. Germline CDR1 reads LGHNA; CDR2 reads YNFKEQ. The J segment lost 4 bases and the V segment lost 3 bases, leaving 8 bases of the junction unmatched. The CDR3 contains 15 residues. The CDR3 nucleotides read TGTGCCAGCAGCCAGAAAGCGGGGTTACGAGAGACCCAGTACTTC. This translates into CASSQKAGLRETQYF.